The present T cell receptor beta chain was sequenced within a study of blood T cell repertoires in COVID-19. The data were produced by immunoSEQ multiplex PCR, yet TCRdb's version contains in-frame clones alone and is incomplete. The sample holds 90,000 to 130,000 clones, around nine tenths seen once. The germline V gene encodes CDR1 KGHDR and CDR2 SFDVKD. V dropped 2 bases and J dropped 7 bases, with 19 bases sitting between them. The CDR3 covers 16 residues. The receptor comes from a man aged 35 to 55 with acute or convalescent COVID-19. The sequencing input was peripheral blood. The chain combines TRBV24-1 with TRBJ2-5; D might be TRBD1 (5 bases). CDR3 DNA: TGTGCCACCAGTGATTCCAGGGCCCCCAACACCGGGACCCAGTACTTC. As protein: CATSDSRAPNTGTQYF.